The following is a TCR beta chain sequence with its context. The use of a sample-barcoded 5' primer and a J-beta primer mix characterized a second PCR of about 7 to 12 cycles. TCRdb fed the 5' RACE reads into MiXCR, producing one record per CDR3 protein. Of about 1.5 million distinct CDR3 sequences in the sample, approximately 43% were seen once. These data originate in a study of blood T cells in healthy people across ages. Germline-derived CDR1 and CDR2 are SGHTS and YDEGEE. The CDR3 consists of 15 residues. V was clipped by 0 bases and J by 5 bases, with 14 bases between them. Sequencing input: blood. The receptor was derived from a woman aged 18-29 years in good health. The chain is built from TRBV5-8 and TRBJ1-2; possible D gene TRBD1, 6 bases. CDR3 sequence (DNA): TGTGCCAGCAGCTTGGTTGGGACACAAGATTATGGCTACACCTTC. Amino acid sequence: CASSLVGTQDYGYTF. Variable domain in full (rest from reference TRBV5-8 and TRBJ1-2): EAGVTQSPTHLIKTRGQQATLRCSPISGHTSVYWYQQALGLGLQFLLWYDEGEERNRGNFPPRFSGRQFPNYSSELNVNALELEDSALYLCASSLVGTQDYGYTFGSGTRLTVV.